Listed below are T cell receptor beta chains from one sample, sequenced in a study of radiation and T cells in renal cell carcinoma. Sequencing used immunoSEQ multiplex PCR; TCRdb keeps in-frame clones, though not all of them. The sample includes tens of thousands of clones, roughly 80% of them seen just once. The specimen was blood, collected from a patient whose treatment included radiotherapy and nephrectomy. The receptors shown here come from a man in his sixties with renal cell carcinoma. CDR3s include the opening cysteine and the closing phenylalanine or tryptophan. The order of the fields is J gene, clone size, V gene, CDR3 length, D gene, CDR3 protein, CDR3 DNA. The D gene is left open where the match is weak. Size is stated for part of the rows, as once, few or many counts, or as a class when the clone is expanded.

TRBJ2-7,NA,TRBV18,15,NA,CASSPSPGGTYEQYF,TGTGCCAGCTCACCAAGCCCTGGGGGGACCTACGAGCAGTACTTC
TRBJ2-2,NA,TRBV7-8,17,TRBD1,CASSLVSGTVNTGELFF,TGTGCCAGCAGCTTAGTCTCCGGGACAGTGAACACCGGGGAGCTGTTTTTT
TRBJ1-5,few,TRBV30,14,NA,CAWTPLGLGQPQHF,TGTGCCTGGACCCCTTTGGGCTTAGGACAGCCCCAGCATTTT
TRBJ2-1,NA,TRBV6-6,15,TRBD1,CASRHRDRGRFEQFF,TGTGCCAGCAGACACCGGGACAGGGGGCGGTTTGAGCAGTTCTTC
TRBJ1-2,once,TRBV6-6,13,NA,CASSPGTSYGYTF,TGTGCCAGCAGCCCCGGGACTTCCTATGGCTACACCTTC
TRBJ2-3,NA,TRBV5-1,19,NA,CASSLGAGPRYEHTDTQYF,TGCGCCAGCAGCTTGGGGGCAGGGCCTCGGTATGAGCACACAGATACGCAGTATTTT
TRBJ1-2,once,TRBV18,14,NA,CASSPEGSGYGYTF,TGTGCCAGCTCACCCGAGGGTAGCGGCTATGGCTACACCTTC
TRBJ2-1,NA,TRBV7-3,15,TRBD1,CASSSSGQGFNEQFF,TGTGCCAGCAGCTCCTCGGGACAGGGCTTCAATGAGCAGTTCTTC
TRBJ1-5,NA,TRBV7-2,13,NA,CASSLESNQPQHF,TGTGCCAGCAGCTTAGAAAGCAATCAGCCCCAGCATTTT
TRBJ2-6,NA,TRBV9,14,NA,CASSGFIGANVLTF,TGTGCCAGCTCGGGGTTTATCGGGGCCAACGTCCTGACTTTC
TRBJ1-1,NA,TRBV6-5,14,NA,CAIQARGSNTEAFF,TGTGCCATACAAGCTAGGGGGTCGAACACTGAGGCTTTCTTT
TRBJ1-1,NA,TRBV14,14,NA,CASSQGLLNTEAFF,TGTGCCAGCAGCCAAGGACTGTTGAACACTGAAGCTTTCTTT
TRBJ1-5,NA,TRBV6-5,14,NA,CASSYARVNQPQHF,TGTGCCAGCAGTTATGCCAGAGTAAATCAGCCCCAGCATTTT
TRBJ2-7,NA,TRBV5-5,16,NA,CASSTQGTLRSYEQYF,TGTGCCAGCAGCACTCAGGGTACCCTCCGTTCCTACGAGCAGTACTTC
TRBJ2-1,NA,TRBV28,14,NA,CASSLSPSLAGQFF,TGTGCCAGCAGTTTATCTCCCTCACTAGCAGGGCAGTTCTTC
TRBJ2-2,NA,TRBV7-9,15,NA,CASSLLGSNTGELFF,TGTGCCAGCAGCTTATTGGGGTCGAACACCGGGGAGCTGTTTTTT
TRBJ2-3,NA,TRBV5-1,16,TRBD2,CASSLSGTSGTDTQYF,TGCGCCAGCAGCTTATCCGGGACTAGCGGCACAGATACGCAGTATTTT
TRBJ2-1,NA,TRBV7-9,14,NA,CASSLNRDQGEQFF,TGTGCCAGCAGCCTCAACCGGGACCAAGGGGAGCAGTTCTTC